The T cell receptor (beta chain) under discussion was sequenced for a study of PD-1 blockade in classical Hodgkin lymphoma. About the study: Patients were administered nivolumab (3 mg/kg intravenously) every 2 weeks.

Brentuximab vedotin exposure varied among the patients, all of whom had relapsed after autologous stem cell transplantation. Study outcomes and limitations: Still unresolved is the cause of the repertoire differences, which may be disease activity or prior therapy. TCR diversity in CD4+, not CD8+, cells rose significantly by C4D1. Anyone who began nivolumab under 1 year after ASCT was excluded.

Only in-frame clones appear in the TCRdb table, and some are missing; sequencing was by immunoSEQ multiplex PCR. The sample carries some 96,000 clones, roughly 92% recorded once. The CDR3 sequence is 16 residues long. From germline, CDR1 is SGHDT and CDR2 YYEEEE. The V and J ends lost 4 bases and 3 bases, in that order; junction bases with no gene match: 12. With respect to this clone: What it binds is unknown.

The sequenced sample was peripheral blood mononuclear cells (PBMCs), obtained at baseline. The clonotype originates from a human donor with classical Hodgkin lymphoma. The chain employs TRBV5-6 and TRBJ2-7, with 8 positions matching TRBD2. CDR3 sequence: CASSAGTRGQYYEQYF. The CDR3 DNA is TGTGCCAGCAGCGCCGGGACTAGAGGCCAATACTACGAGCAGTACTTC.